This T cell receptor (beta chain) derives from a study of shared clonotypes between healthy human individuals (dated by TCRdb to between 2020 and 2021). Context from the whole study: The cohort included a few men and two women between 18 and 49 years of age. For each donor, three plates each were used for CD4 naive and CD4 memory, two plates were used for CD8 naive, and one plate was used for CD8 memory. To estimate repertoire size and how much clonotype sharing occurs between individuals, the study deeply sequenced the blood TCR repertoires of five healthy adults. To increase sequencing depth and limit assay-specific biases, TCR repertoire library preparation and sequencing were carried out by different laboratories using diverse techniques. Leukapheresis yielded between about 0.94 and 9.5 billion PBMCs per donor.

TCR CDR3 regions were amplified from genomic DNA by multiplex PCR using the deep immunoSEQ assay. Genomic DNA extracted from each cell subset was distributed evenly over all wells of several immunoSEQ 96-well plates, and each plate served as one replicate. Each replicate PCR for sorted subsets received roughly 0.2 ug genomic DNA, equal to about 30,000 T cell genomes. Purified libraries were quantified with a Qubit 3.0 fluorometer, sized on a Bioanalyzer 2100, and re-quantified with the KAPA Library Quantification kit. Each immunoSEQ 96-well plate was sequenced on its own single-read 150-cycle Illumina NextSeq 550 flow cell. In the paper's pipeline: The immunoSEQ output contained only junctional sequences without quality scores, so filtering could not match that applied to full-length reads. Sequences were annotated with PyIR, a Python wrapper for IgBLAST v1.9, and V/J genes and CDR3 were assigned using IMGT germline references. Any read was removed if the V/J assignment was weak (E-value above 1e-6), the CDR3 was missing, or the read contained stop codons, out-of-frame junctions, or ambiguous translated residues. A V3J clonotype was defined by an identical inferred V gene, J gene, and CDR3 amino acid sequence. The percentage overlap between two repertoires was calculated by dividing the number of shared unique clonotypes by the size of the smaller repertoire. Richness of each repertoire was evaluated using RTK rarefaction, the Chao1 estimator, and Recon v2.1 estimates of unobserved clonotypes. Generation probabilities for all TCRbeta clonotypes obtained by the gDNA method from several donors were computed using OLGA. This is the immuneACCESS table as TCRdb keeps it, with only in-frame sequences that have V and J called. A part of the clones is gone; compared with another copy, unresolved V genes explain less than half, and the rest is unexplained. V and J calls and clone size are given by that table; D and trimming were obtained from the DNA. Within this sample are just over 2,000,000 clones, with 85% to 95% of them counted one time only. More than 0.1% of the sample goes to the ten largest clones.

The donors were healthy, HIV-negative adults with no recently reported acute infections or vaccinations. Every donor was a Caucasian adult living in Nashville, Tennessee, USA. Magnetic negative selection was used to enrich CD4+ T cells, after which naive cells were positively selected on CD45RA and the negative fraction became the memory subset. Blood was collected by leukapheresis, and PBMCs were isolated by Ficoll-Histopaque density gradient centrifugation and then cryopreserved in liquid nitrogen vapor phase. Purity and quantity of every magnetically sorted T cell population were checked by analytical flow cytometry. Genomic DNA was isolated from every sorted fraction and measured by UV absorbance on a Nanodrop 2000c. Broader findings and caveats from the paper: Clonotypes shared by all four sorted-subset donors showed higher generation probabilities than non-shared clonotypes. Pairwise subsampling led to the expectation that sequencing depth would affect the degree of clonotype sharing among donors. Incomplete sequencing was indicated by rarefaction of sorted-subset datasets, despite the large sequencing depth. When several donors were compared, the shared fraction of clonotypes was roughly 4.8% for naive CD4, around 4% for naive CD8, 2.3% for memory CD4, and roughly 0.43% for memory CD8. Because the study included a small number of donors, the genetic and exposure-history diversity represented was limited. Sampling was restricted to blood, and TCR repertoires in tissues likely differ from the TCR repertoires found in blood. Larger estimated clonotype richness was generally found for naive subsets than for memory subsets.

On this clone itself: It has no known antigen specificity. Qualities for individual bases were not recorded, and no much larger clone is one base off.

V sheds 8 bases and J sheds 0 bases, leaving 14 bases between their ends. The CDR3 goes from the cysteine to the phenylalanine over 15 residues. The read is trimmed to its CDR3 DNA, 45 bases read in frame from base 1. As encoded in the germline V gene, CDR1 is MRHNA while CDR2 is SNTAGT. This chain is built from TRBV6-4 and TRBJ2-4; TRBD2 is a possible D gene, resting on 5 matching bases. Material: naive CD4+ T cells sorted from blood. According to the study, the label for this sample's cell subset or site signals: CD45RA+ positively selected. The clonotype originates from a man between 18 and 29 years old in good health. The DNA reads TGTGCCAGCGTTACCGGGATCCTAGCCAAAAACATTCAGTACTTC. The translation is CASVTGILAKNIQYF.